The following is a T cell receptor (beta chain) sequence with its context. This clone registers as medium-sized (0.01 to 0.1%) within its sample. Its binding antigen is unknown. No much larger clonotype is one base removed from it; base qualities were not supplied. This record comes from a study of tissue T cells after allogeneic stem cell transplantation (dated by TCRdb to the early 2020s). Context from the whole study: For tissues with multiple samples, a pathologist reviewed H&E sections and gave sequencing priority to samples with histologically apparent lymphocytes. Using research autopsies of patients with and without GVHD, plus mouse models of GVHD, the study profiled TCR beta repertoires across many tissues. The human part of the study was a prospective observational study with no blinding and no randomization. Beyond this particular receptor, the publication reports: Within patients, how anatomically similar tissues were was a major factor shaping TCR repertoire composition, regardless of disease or transplant status. No blood samples were available from the non-GVHD comparator patients. In both patients and mice, T cells from blood and spleen picked up only a limited part of the TCR repertoire that was detected in tissues. Few T cell clones were found to be shared across patients, but shared repertoire signatures across patients were revealed in a tissue-specific fashion by motif-based clustering. The study did not determine which tissue TCRs were alloreactive or antigen-specific, and some clones might have been persisting host cells. The patient cohort was small and varied clinically, and sampling depth was recognized as a limitation.

From a lookup of the germline V gene, CDR1 and CDR2 are MDHEN and SYDVKM. The CDR3 starts with the cysteine, ends with the phenylalanine, and has 14 residues. Only CDR3 DNA remains: 42 bases, in frame from the first base. At the junction V is shortened by 7 bases and J by 5 bases, with 14 bases in between. Libraries were made using the immunoSEQ multiplex PCR assay. Adaptive Biotechnologies performed TCRbeta CDR3 sequencing at survey depth and reported CDR3 sequences, V/J genes, productive frequency, and template counts. TCR beta CDR3 regions were amplified from genomic DNA instead of RNA. In the paper's pipeline: Jensen-Shannon divergence was used to quantify pairwise repertoire overlap between tissues, with a value of 1 meaning complete divergence and a value of 0 meaning identical repertoires. Tissues were grouped by single-linkage agglomerative hierarchical clustering of pairwise JSD values, and the clustering results were shown as dendrograms. GLIPH2 was run on all patient samples with simulation_depth 1000, kmer_min_depth 3 and cdr3_length_cutoff 8, and groups with more than two unique CDR3s were retained. A standardized tissue-overlap score was calculated by extrapolating Jaccard GLIPH-group overlap across patients to a standard repertoire size of 1000 clones. Linear mixed-effect models, with tissue as a fixed effect and individual as a random effect, were used to test how diversity related to clinical or experimental variables. Held by TCRdb, this immuneACCESS table contains in-frame sequences only and omits some clones. Under half of the omission traces to an unresolved V gene where checked; the cause of the rest is unknown. V and J calls and clone size are those listed in that table; D and trimming were worked out from the DNA. The sample records 10,000 to 15,000 clones, about 70% of which are singletons. Over 13% of the sample comes from the top ten.

The sample's time point, from its label and the paper: human tissue collected at research (rapid) autopsy. For comparison, three non-HCT patients with other cancers were selected retrospectively, each having at least five GI tract samples and no known GI disease at death. After a median post-mortem interval of nearly ten hours, autopsy tissues were collected, including GI sites from esophagus to rectum, liver, skin, and lymphoid organs such as spleen. Autopsy specimens were bisected, with one portion flash-frozen in liquid nitrogen and the remainder formalin-fixed, and GI outer muscle layers were removed. To extract genomic DNA from frozen tissues, either the Mag-Bind Blood & Tissue DNA HDQ 96 Kit on a Chemagic 360 or the DNeasy Blood & Tissue Kit was used. Extracted DNA was further purified with the Genomic DNA Clean & Concentrator-25 kit because of concern about red blood cell contamination.

Recombination joined TRBV28 with TRBJ1-4, with no confident D gene call. Sample: tissue from the right colon, taken at autopsy. The source is a woman aged 18 to 55 with breast cancer. This receptor has the CDR3 CASNPRGENEKLFF. The nucleotide sequence is TGTGCCAGCAATCCCCGTGGGGAGAATGAAAAACTGTTTTTT.